This T cell receptor beta chain was obtained from a study of blood T cells in healthy people across ages. The study recruited healthy Caucasian donors from Russia who were aged about 6 to 100. Study outcomes and limitations: Expanded clonotype changes were possibly confounded by unknown donor CMV status. As naive T cell percentage varied, TCR beta diversity correlated strongly with it.

About this clonotype: Its antigen is not identified.

There are 13 residues in the CDR3. V was pared by 4 bases and J by 9 bases, with 6 bases of the junction left unmatched. Germline CDR1 is MDHEN and CDR2 is SYDVKM. A second 7 to 11 cycle PCR used barcoded and J-beta primers. Each CDR3 protein is one row after TCRdb ran MiXCR on the 5' RACE reads. The data contain hundreds of thousands of distinct CDR3 sequences, more than 45% of them singletons. Sequenced material: blood. The origin of this receptor is a man younger than 45 in good health. The gene calls are TRBV28 and TRBJ2-7; 10 bases are shared with TRBD1. CDR3 coding DNA: TGTGCCAGCAGTTCCACGGACAGGGGGTGGCAGTACTTC. Protein product: CASSSTDRGWQYF. Supplemented by reference TRBV28 and TRBJ2-7, the full variable domain reads DVKVTQSSRYLVKRTGEKVFLECVQDMDHENMFWYRQDPGLGLRLIYFSYDVKMKEKGDIPEGYSVSREKKERFSLILESASTNQTSMYLCASSSTDRGWQYFGPGTRLTVT.